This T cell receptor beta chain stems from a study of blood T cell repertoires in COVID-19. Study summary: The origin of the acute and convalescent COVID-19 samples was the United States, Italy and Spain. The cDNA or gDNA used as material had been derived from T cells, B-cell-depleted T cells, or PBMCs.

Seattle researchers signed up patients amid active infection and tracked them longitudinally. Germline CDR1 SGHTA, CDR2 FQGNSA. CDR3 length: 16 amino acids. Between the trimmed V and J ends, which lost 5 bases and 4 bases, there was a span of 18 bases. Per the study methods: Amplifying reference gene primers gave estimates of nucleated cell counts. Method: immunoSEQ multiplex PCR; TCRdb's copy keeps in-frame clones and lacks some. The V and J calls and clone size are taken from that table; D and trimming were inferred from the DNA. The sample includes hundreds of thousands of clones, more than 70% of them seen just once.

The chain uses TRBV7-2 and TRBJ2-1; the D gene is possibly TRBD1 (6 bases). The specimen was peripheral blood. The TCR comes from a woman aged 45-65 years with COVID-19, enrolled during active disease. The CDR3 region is CASSAQTTGTYNEQFF. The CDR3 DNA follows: TGTGCCAGCAGCGCGCAGACAACCGGGACATACAATGAGCAGTTCTTC.